This T cell receptor beta chain was observed in a study of PD-1 blockade in mismatch repair-deficient tumors. TCR sequencing covered a few patients who responded to pembrolizumab. In the case of this clone: Its target is unknown.

Trimming shortened V by 1 base and J by 3 bases, and 6 bases separated the two germline ends. This CDR3 comprises 13 residues. Germline loops: CDR1 KGHSH, CDR2 LQKENI. Study-level findings and limits: After pembrolizumab, tumor-resident clones rose rapidly, then generally contracted before radiologic responses.

TCRdb's copy holds only in-frame clones and misses some; the assay was immunoSEQ multiplex PCR. The data hold 39,000 or so clones, with approximately 88% observed a single time. Sequenced material: PBMCs, taken about 38 weeks after starting pembrolizumab. This rearrangement joins TRBV18 to TRBJ1-1, with D unclear. This TCR came from an adult with mismatch repair-deficient cancer. The CDR3 bases are TGTGCCAGCTCACCACGTAGCGACACTGAAGCTTTCTTT. Protein sequence: CASSPRSDTEAFF.